These 14 T cell receptor beta chains share one sample of origin, sequenced in a study of shared clonotypes between healthy human individuals. The assay was immunoSEQ multiplex PCR, and TCRdb's table has in-frame clones only and misses some. The table shows 2 million to 3 million clones, with roughly 93% occurring only once. Sequenced input: naive CD4+ T cells from PBMCs. The subset here: CD45RA+ positively selected. The receptors come from a man in his late teens or twenties in good health. Some clones in this sample may be carry-over from other donors' samples.

The V and J genes are TRBV5-1 and TRBJ1-1; D ambiguous. Trimming cost V 5 bases and J 8 bases, with 13 bases left between them. Germline V gene lookup returns CDR1 SGHRS and CDR2 YFSETQ. The CDR3 is made up of 12 amino acids. Here the CDR3 reads CASRAQGMEAFF. The CDR3 DNA sequence: TGCGCCAGCAGGGCACAAGGGATGGAAGCTTTCTTT. Full variable domain (missing parts from reference TRBV5-1 and TRBJ1-1): KAGVTQTPRYLIKTRGQQVTLSCSPISGHRSVSWYQQTPGQGLQFLFEYFSETQRNKGNFPGRFSGRQFSNSRSEMNVSTLELGDSALYLCASRAQGMEAFFGQGTRLTVV.

The rearrangement links TRBV4-3 to TRBJ1-1; 10 nucleotides line up with TRBD1. The CDR3 extends over 16 amino acids. Germline values: CDR1 LGHNA, CDR2 YSLEER. V dropped 4 bases and J dropped 5; count of bases not matched to a gene: 10. Written as DNA, the CDR3 is TGCGCCAGCAGCCTCTCTACGGGACAGGGGAATACTGAAGCTTTCTTT. This translates into CASSLSTGQGNTEAFF.

This chain joins TRBV7-2 and TRBJ1-3; D gene uncertain. The CDR3 runs 14 residues. The germline V gene encodes CDR1 SGHTA and CDR2 FQGNSA. V was pared by 5 bases and J by 2 bases, with 10 bases between. The CDR3 here is CASSTDWTGNTIYF. The CDR3 nucleotides read TGTGCCAGCAGCACGGACTGGACTGGAAACACCATATATTTT.

The chain carries TRBV27 and TRBJ2-7; D is ambiguous. This CDR3 is built from 14 residues. Between the trimmed V and J ends, which lost 3 bases and 2 bases, there was a span of 11 bases. Germline loops: CDR1 MNHEY, CDR2 SMNVEV (reference sequence). The CDR3 coding sequence is TGTGCCAGCAGTTTTGTCGGCAGGCCCTACGAGCAGTACTTC. Protein: CASSFVGRPYEQYF.

The genes are TRBV11-2 and TRBJ1-4; TRBD1 matches at 7 bases. Germline assignment: CDR1 SGHAT and CDR2 FQNNGV. The CDR3 contains 18 residues. The trim removed 5 bases at V and 5 bases at J, leaving 17 bases unmatched. The CDR3 DNA reads as TGTGCCAGCAGCCCGCAGGGGGGGCCGAGGGGAGGGAATGAAAAACTGTTTTTT. This encodes CASSPQGGPRGGNEKLFF.

V is TRBV5-6 and J is TRBJ2-1; the D gene is possibly TRBD2 (6 bases). The V end was cut by 0 bases, the J end by 6 bases, with 10 bases between. CDR1 is SGHDT and CDR2 is YYEEEE in the germline V gene. CDR3 length: 14 amino acids. The CDR3 region is CASSLAGGTNEQFF. The CDR3, as DNA: TGTGCCAGCAGCTTGGCCGGGGGAACCAATGAGCAGTTCTTC.

This chain's CDR3 is CASSSSGGTNTEAFF. CDR3 sequence (DNA): TGCGCCAGCAGCTCCTCCGGCGGAACGAACACTGAAGCTTTCTTT. The chain carries TRBV5-1 and TRBJ1-1; no clear D. The CDR3 extends over 15 amino acids. V was pared by 3 bases and J by 1 base, with 13 bases between. CDR1 SGHRS and CDR2 YFSETQ come from the germline V gene.

J is TRBJ1-1 and V is TRBV27, with D uncertain. V was clipped by 5 bases and J by 0 bases, with 10 bases between them. CDR3 length equals 14 residues. Germline CDR1 is MNHEY and CDR2 is SMNVEV (reference sequence). The CDR3: CASSPRALNTEAFF. In DNA form, the CDR3 reads TGTGCCAGCAGTCCCCGGGCCCTGAACACTGAAGCTTTCTTT.

V usage is TRBV19 and J usage is TRBJ1-1; 7 positions match TRBD1. Germline V gives CDR1 LNHDA, CDR2 SQIVND (reference sequence). This CDR3 contains 15 residues. J lost 2 bases, V lost 11 bases, and 14 bases had no gene match. The CDR3 DNA follows: TGTGCCTGCTATCGGAAGGGGGCAGGTAACACTGAAGCTTTCTTT. Residues: CACYRKGAGNTEAFF.

Only one count was recorded for this clone. The rearrangement uses TRBV5-1 and TRBJ1-2; 7 bases are a match to TRBD1. Germline assignment: CDR1 SGHRS and CDR2 YFSETQ. The CDR3 extends over 15 amino acids. Unmatched junction bases numbered 14, after V lost 4 bases and J lost 8 bases. The CDR3 DNA sequence: TGCGCCAGCAGCGTGGTAACAGGGGTAGAAGGCGGCTACACCTTC. It encodes CASSVVTGVEGGYTF.

The chain carries TRBV18 and TRBJ1-2; D uncertain. V was pared by 4 bases and J by 4 bases, with 16 bases between. The CDR3 length is 15 residues. From germline, CDR1 is KGHSH and CDR2 LQKENI. The CDR3 nucleotides are TGTGCCAGCTCACTGACGGAGTCCCGGCTCTATGGCTACACCTTC. It encodes CASSLTESRLYGYTF. The whole variable domain, remainder taken from reference TRBV18 and TRBJ1-2, is NAGVMQNPRHLVRRRGQEARLRCSPMKGHSHVYWYRQLPEEGLKFMVYLQKENIIDESGMPKERFSAEFPKEGPSILRIQQVVRGDSAAYFCASSLTESRLYGYTFGSGTRLTVV.

The J gene is TRBJ2-1, the V gene TRBV7-2; D is unresolved. Germline assignment: CDR1 SGHTA and CDR2 FQGNSA. V lost 5 bases and J 6 bases, leaving 11 bases between the germline ends. The CDR3 spans 13 residues. The CDR3 loop reads CASSPGMLNEQFF. In DNA form, the CDR3 reads TGTGCCAGCAGCCCGGGTATGCTCAATGAGCAGTTCTTC.

The rearrangement uses TRBV11-2 and TRBJ1-2; 8 bases are shared with TRBD1. The CDR3 spans 16 residues. After removal of 8 bases from V and 4 bases from J, the junction contained 15 bases not matched to a gene. The germline V gene encodes CDR1 SGHAT and CDR2 FQNNGV. The CDR3 reads CASVGRGPGASYGYTF. In DNA form, the CDR3 reads TGTGCCAGCGTCGGCAGGGGGCCGGGGGCCTCCTATGGCTACACCTTC.

The chain is built from TRBV5-1 and TRBJ2-1; TRBD2 aligns across 10 bases. The V gene's germline CDR1 is SGHRS and CDR2 YFSETQ. The junction had 13 bases not matched to a gene; V was cut back by 4 bases and J by 6 bases. The CDR3 consists of 17 residues. The CDR3 loop reads CASSPGVVSSGSNEQFF. The CDR3 coding sequence is TGCGCCAGCAGCCCGGGAGTAGTGTCTAGCGGGAGCAATGAGCAGTTCTTC.